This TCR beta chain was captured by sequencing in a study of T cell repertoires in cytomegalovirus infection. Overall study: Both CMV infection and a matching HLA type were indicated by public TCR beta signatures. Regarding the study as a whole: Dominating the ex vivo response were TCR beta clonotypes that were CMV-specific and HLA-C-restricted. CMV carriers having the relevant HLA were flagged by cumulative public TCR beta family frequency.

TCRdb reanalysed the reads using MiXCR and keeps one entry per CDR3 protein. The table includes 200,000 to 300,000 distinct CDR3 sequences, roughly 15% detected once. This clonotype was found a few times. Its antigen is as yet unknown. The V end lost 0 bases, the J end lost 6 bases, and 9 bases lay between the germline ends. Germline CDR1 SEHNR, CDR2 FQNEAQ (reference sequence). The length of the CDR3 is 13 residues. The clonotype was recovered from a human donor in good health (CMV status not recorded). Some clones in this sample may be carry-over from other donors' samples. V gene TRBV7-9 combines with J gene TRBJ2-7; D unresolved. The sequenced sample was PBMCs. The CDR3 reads CASSLAASIEQYF. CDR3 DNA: TGTGCCAGCAGCTTAGCTGCTAGTATCGAGCAGTACTTC.